The clone carrying this T cell receptor beta chain was recorded a few times. Its antigen is not identified. The data were obtained in a study of identical twins. With no exceptions, donors were healthy Caucasians. Deletions cut 6 bases from V and 4 bases from J, with 15 bases between. Germline CDR1 is MNHEY and CDR2 is SVGAGI. This CDR3 contains 14 residues. TCRdb re-analysed the 5' RACE reads in MiXCR, keeping a single row per CDR3 protein. The sample lists some 1,600,000 distinct CDR3 sequences; under 35% were seen once. Notes on the study in general: When twins shared out-of-frame alpha sequences, those sequences had excess low generation probability.

The source of this sequence is a newborn girl in good health. Sequencing was performed on cord blood. V and J are TRBV6-5 and TRBJ1-2, with D uncertain. CDR3 nucleotides: TGTGCCAGCAGCCGTGCTCGAGGAACCTATGGCTACACCTTC. It yields the protein CASSRARGTYGYTF.